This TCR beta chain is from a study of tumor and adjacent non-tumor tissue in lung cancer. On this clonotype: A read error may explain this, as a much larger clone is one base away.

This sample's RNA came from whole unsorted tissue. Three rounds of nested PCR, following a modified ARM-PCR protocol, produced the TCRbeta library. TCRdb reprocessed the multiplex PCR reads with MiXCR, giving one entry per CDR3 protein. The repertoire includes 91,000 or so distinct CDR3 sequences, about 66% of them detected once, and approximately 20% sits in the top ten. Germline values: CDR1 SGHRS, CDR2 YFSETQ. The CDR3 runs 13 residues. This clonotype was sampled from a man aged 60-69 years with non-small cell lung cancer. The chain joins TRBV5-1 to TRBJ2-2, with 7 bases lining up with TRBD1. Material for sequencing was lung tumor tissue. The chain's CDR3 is CASSPGGTGKLFF. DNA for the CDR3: TGCGCCAGCAGCCCAGGGGGTACCGGGAAGCTGTTTTTT.